A selection of T cell receptor beta chains follows, all from one sample in a study of monozygotic twins with inflammatory bowel disease. TCRdb processed the 5' RACE reads again and assigns one entry to each CDR3 protein, with no DNA. Recorded for this sample: a few hundred thousand distinct CDR3 sequences. Sequences were obtained from blood. Source of these receptors: a human donor with ulcerative colitis or Crohn's disease, or a healthy co-twin of an affected twin (not recorded which). CDR3s include the opening cysteine and the closing phenylalanine or tryptophan.

j_call	v_call	cdr3_aa
TRBJ1-4	TRBV14	CASSQGDPTASNEKLFF
TRBJ1-5	TRBV29-1	CSVEDMWGLGNQPQHF
TRBJ2-5	TRBV6-2/TRBV6-3	CASSHAGGETQYF
TRBJ1-1	TRBV5-1	CASSLDLVVNTEAFF
TRBJ2-3	TRBV3-1	CASSQGTAGTKFRDTQYF
TRBJ1-2	TRBV20-1	CSATRVYYGYTF
TRBJ2-7	TRBV2	CASRYTGLNEQYF
TRBJ1-4	TRBV11-2	CASSHGEKLFF
TRBJ2-1	TRBV7-2	CASSLASGGRGQDEQFF
TRBJ2-6	TRBV19	CASSISSPGANVLTF
TRBJ2-5	TRBV20-1	CSASWLAGGNQETQYF
TRBJ2-2	TRBV18	CASSPFLARENSGELFF
TRBJ1-5	TRBV7-2	CASSARQNNQPQHF